The rows below give T cell receptor beta chains drawn from one sample of a study of blood T cell repertoires in COVID-19. Profiling relied on immunoSEQ multiplex PCR, and the TCRdb table lists in-frame clones only, not all of them. The profile shows approximately 61,000 clones, roughly 80% of them singletons. Sequencing was performed on peripheral blood. The origin of the receptors is a man between 70 and 80 years old with acute or convalescent COVID-19. Both conserved end residues are part of each CDR3. The D gene is left open where the match is weak. Rows give clone size only sometimes, using once, few, many, or a class for an expanded clone.

V gene	J gene	clone size	D gene	CDR3 DNA	CDR3 protein
TRBV14	TRBJ1-4	few	NA	TGTGCCAGCAGCGGTCAGACTAATGAAAAACTGTTTTTT	CASSGQTNEKLFF
TRBV5-8	TRBJ1-6	NA	NA	TGTGCCAGCAGCCTTCGGGGTGCGGGATCACCCCTCCACTTT	CASSLRGAGSPLHF
TRBV6-6	TRBJ1-2	NA	NA	TGTGCCAGCACTCGGGCCAGGGAAGGGCTTTATAACTATGGCTACACCTTC	CASTRAREGLYNYGYTF
TRBV5-1	TRBJ1-5	NA	TRBD1	TGCGCCAGCAGCCCCGGGACAGGGGCAGGACCCCAGCATTTT	CASSPGTGAGPQHF
TRBV3-1/TRBV3-2	TRBJ1-2	NA	NA	TGTGCCAGCAGCCAGAGGGGGGGCTATGGCTACACCTTC	CASSQRGGYGYTF
TRBV15	TRBJ1-5	NA	NA	TGTGCCACCAGCAGAGGACAGGTTAATCAGCCCCAGCATTTT	CATSRGQVNQPQHF
TRBV19	TRBJ1-4	few	NA	TGTGCCAGTGGACGTACCGGGATAACGGCTAATGAAAAACTGTTTTTT	CASGRTGITANEKLFF
TRBV28	TRBJ1-5	NA	TRBD1	TGTGCCTGCCTCCCCACAGGGGTAGACAATCAGCCCCAGCATTTT	CACLPTGVDNQPQHF
TRBV9	TRBJ1-6	NA	NA	TGTGCCAGCAGCGTAGCAGGGAAGGATTCACCCCTCCACTTT	CASSVAGKDSPLHF
TRBV7-3	TRBJ1-1	NA	NA	TGTGCCAGCAGCGAAGGAGGGAGCACTGAAGCTTTCTTT	CASSEGGSTEAFF
TRBV28	TRBJ1-1	NA	NA	TGCGCCAGCAGTTTAGCAGGGGTTTTTACTGAAGCTTTCTTT	CASSLAGVFTEAFF
TRBV5-1	TRBJ2-5	NA	TRBD1	TGCGCCAGCAGCCCGGGACAGATTCCGCAAGAGACCCAGTACTTC	CASSPGQIPQETQYF
TRBV5-1	TRBJ2-5	NA	NA	TGCGCCAGCAGCGTAAAGGGCTCGGGAGCGGTGGAGACCCAGTACTTC	CASSVKGSGAVETQYF
TRBV11-1	TRBJ1-1	NA	NA	TGTGCCAGCAGCAGTGAGTTCAACACTGAAGCTTTCTTT	CASSSEFNTEAFF
TRBV13	TRBJ2-3	NA	NA	TGTGCCAGCAGCCCTCTGGGGGGTTTGGATACGCAGTATTTT	CASSPLGGLDTQYF
TRBV7-8	TRBJ2-5	NA	TRBD1	TGTGCCAGCAGCTTAAACGGGGACAGGGAGGAGACCCAGTACTTC	CASSLNGDREETQYF
TRBV5-1	TRBJ2-1	few	NA	TGCGCCAGCAGCTTGGGCGAAGGGGGGGCTAGGAGCTACAATGAGCAGTTCTTC	CASSLGEGGARSYNEQFF
TRBV3-1/TRBV3-2	TRBJ1-2	NA	NA	TGTGCCAGCAGCCAAGTCGGTGGTGGCTACACCTTC	CASSQVGGGYTF
TRBV5-1	TRBJ2-1	NA	TRBD1	TGCGCCAGCAGTTTCGGGACAGGGGCAGAGCAGTTCTTC	CASSFGTGAEQFF
TRBV9	TRBJ1-1	NA	NA	TGTGCCAGCAGCCCCAGCGTTAGAGGGGGTATTGGCACTGAAGCTTTCTTT	CASSPSVRGGIGTEAFF
TRBV5-1	TRBJ2-7	once	NA	TGCGCCAGCAGGAAAGAGGGGGATCGGTACGAGCAGTACTTC	CASRKEGDRYEQYF
TRBV10-3	TRBJ2-1	NA	NA	TGTGCCGTCGCCTACGGCGGGGACTACAATGAGCAGTTCTTC	CAVAYGGDYNEQFF
TRBV5-1	TRBJ2-5	once	NA	TGCGCCAGCAGCTTGGGCGGGGGCGACCAAGAGACCCAGTACTTC	CASSLGGGDQETQYF
TRBV11-3	TRBJ2-3	NA	NA	TGTGCCAGCAGCATACGACATTCCAGCACAGATACGCAGTATTTT	CASSIRHSSTDTQYF
TRBV6-1	TRBJ1-5	few	TRBD1	TGTGCCAGCAGTGACCCGGGACAGGGGAGCAATCAGCCCCAGCATTTT	CASSDPGQGSNQPQHF
TRBV29-1	TRBJ1-6	once	TRBD1	TGCAGCGCAAGACCGGACAGGGATTCACCCCTCCACTTT	CSARPDRDSPLHF
TRBV7-8	TRBJ1-1	NA	TRBD1	TGTGCCAGCAGCCCCGGGACAGGGGGCGTCGTTGACACTGAAGCTTTCTTT	CASSPGTGGVVDTEAFF
TRBV2	TRBJ2-1	NA	NA	TGTGCCAGCAGTGTTTTAGAGCAGTTCTTC	CASSVLEQFF
TRBV19	TRBJ2-2	NA	NA	TGTGCCAGTAGTATAGGGCGGGGACAGACGAACACCGGGGAGCTGTTTTTT	CASSIGRGQTNTGELFF
TRBV3-1/TRBV3-2	TRBJ2-4	NA	TRBD2	TGTGCCAGCAGCCCCGGACTAGCGGACATTCAGTACTTC	CASSPGLADIQYF
TRBV5-1	TRBJ1-5	medium-sized	NA	TGCGCCAGCAGCCTAAACGGCAATCAGCCCCAGCATTTT	CASSLNGNQPQHF
TRBV19	TRBJ1-2	NA	TRBD1	TGTGCCACTCGGACAGGGGACTATGGCTACACCTTC	CATRTGDYGYTF
TRBV5-1	TRBJ2-1	NA	NA	TGCGCCAGCAGCTCTCCGGCGGGTAGTTCCTACAATGAGCAGTTCTTC	CASSSPAGSSYNEQFF
TRBV5-1	TRBJ1-6	NA	NA	TGCGCCAGCAGCCAGTCGACGGCGGTTGAAGATTCACCCCTCCACTTT	CASSQSTAVEDSPLHF
TRBV11-3	TRBJ2-1	NA	NA	TGTGCCAGCAGCTTAGACCCGAGCTACAATGAGCAGTTCTTC	CASSLDPSYNEQFF
TRBV5-1	TRBJ2-3	once	NA	TGCGCCAGCACCCTGGGGCTTGGCCGGGCAGATACGCAGTATTTT	CASTLGLGRADTQYF
TRBV4-1	TRBJ2-3	few	NA	TGCGCCAGCAGCTATACCGGGCCCTCAAAGGGGGGCACAGATACGCAGTATTTT	CASSYTGPSKGGTDTQYF
TRBV6-5	TRBJ2-7	few	NA	TGTGCCAGCAGTAAGAGCGGCCCCTACGAGCAGTACTTC	CASSKSGPYEQYF
TRBV5-1	TRBJ2-3	NA	NA	TGCGCCAGCAGCCCGCGGGGGCAAGCAGATACGCAGTATTTT	CASSPRGQADTQYF
TRBV5-1	TRBJ2-2	NA	TRBD1	TGCGCCAGCAGCTCGGGACAGGGGTCCACCGGGGAGCTGTTTTTT	CASSSGQGSTGELFF
TRBV5-4	TRBJ2-2	NA	TRBD2	TGTGCCAGCAGCCCCCTCCCGGGACTAGCGATTGGCACCGGGGAGCTGTTTTTT	CASSPLPGLAIGTGELFF
TRBV5-1	TRBJ1-2	few	NA	TGCGCCAGCAGGGAAGACAGGAACTATGGCTACACCTTC	CASREDRNYGYTF
TRBV28	TRBJ1-2	NA	TRBD1	TGTGCCAGCAGTTGGACCACGGGACAGCCTTTGGATGGCTACACCTTC	CASSWTTGQPLDGYTF
TRBV10-2	TRBJ1-5	NA	NA	TGCGCCAGCAGTGTCCCGGGGGGGCCCCAGCATTTT	CASSVPGGPQHF
TRBV6-1	TRBJ1-2	NA	NA	TGTGCCAGCAGTGAAGCGGGGGGGGGCCCTTGGGTGAACTATGGCTACACCTTC	CASSEAGGGPWVNYGYTF
TRBV7-8	TRBJ2-5	NA	NA	TGTGCCAGCAGCTTAGCGGCTTACCAAGAGACCCAGTACTTC	CASSLAAYQETQYF
TRBV19	TRBJ2-1	NA	NA	TGTGCCAGTAGTACCCCTCGAGACTACCACAATGAGCAGTTCTTC	CASSTPRDYHNEQFF
TRBV18	TRBJ2-7	NA	NA	TGTGCCAGCTCACCGACGGACAAGTACGAGCAGTACTTC	CASSPTDKYEQYF
TRBV7-3	TRBJ2-1	once	NA	TGTGCCAGCAGCACCCAACGGGGAGATGAGCAGTTCTTC	CASSTQRGDEQFF
TRBV11-2	TRBJ2-7	NA	NA	TGTGCCAGCAATTCCTTTGGAGGGGCCTACGAGCAGTACTTC	CASNSFGGAYEQYF
TRBV3-1/TRBV3-2	TRBJ2-6	NA	NA	TGTGCCAGCAGCCACCTTAGAAAACAGGGCGCCGGGGCCAACGTCCTGACTTTC	CASSHLRKQGAGANVLTF
TRBV19	TRBJ2-7	NA	TRBD2	TGTGCCAGTAGTCCCGGGACTAGCGCTAGCTACGAGCAGTACTTC	CASSPGTSASYEQYF
TRBV19	TRBJ1-2	NA	NA	TGTGCCAGTAGTAAGACAGCCAACTCTAACTATGGCTACACCTTC	CASSKTANSNYGYTF